This is a list of T cell receptor beta chains from one sample in a study of T cell repertoires in cytomegalovirus infection. TCRdb processed the reads anew with MiXCR; each CDR3 protein has one entry. Of just under 300,000 distinct CDR3 sequences listed, around 10% are singletons. Sequencing was carried out using PBMCs. These receptors all come from a human donor in good health (CMV status not recorded). Some clones in this sample may be carry-over from other donors' samples. CDR3s include the opening cysteine and the closing phenylalanine or tryptophan. The D gene is left open where the match is weak. The listing skips clone size in some rows; elsewhere it reads once, few, many or a size class.

CDR3nt: TGTGCCAGCAGCTTAGTTTCGGGCGGGTTGGGACAGGGTGCCGAGACCCAGTACTTC; CDR3aa: CASSLVSGGLGQGAETQYF; len: 19; d_gene: TRBD1; abundance: many; v_gene: TRBV7-2; j_gene: TRBJ2-5
CDR3nt: TGTGCCAGCAGACCTAGCGGGGGGGCGGCAGAGACCCAGTACTTC; CDR3aa: CASRPSGGAAETQYF; len: 15; d_gene: TRBD2; abundance: many; v_gene: TRBV12-3/TRBV12-4; j_gene: TRBJ2-5
CDR3nt: TGTGCCAGCAGCCAACAGGGAAGTGGTAGCGAGCAGTACTTC; CDR3aa: CASSQQGSGSEQYF; len: 14; d_gene: NA; abundance: many; v_gene: TRBV2; j_gene: TRBJ2-7
CDR3nt: TGCGCCAGCAGCCTAGGTCCGGGGCGCAGTACCTACAATGAGCAGTTCTTC; CDR3aa: CASSLGPGRSTYNEQFF; len: 17; d_gene: NA; abundance: NA; v_gene: TRBV4-3; j_gene: TRBJ2-1
CDR3nt: TGTGCCAGCAGCTCGAACGCCGGGGGGATACTAGCCAAAAACATTCAGTACTTC; CDR3aa: CASSSNAGGILAKNIQYF; len: 18; d_gene: TRBD2; abundance: many; v_gene: TRBV7-2; j_gene: TRBJ2-4
CDR3nt: TGTGCCAGCAGTTTAAAGGGGAGGTCACCCCTCCACTTT; CDR3aa: CASSLKGRSPLHF; len: 13; d_gene: NA; abundance: few; v_gene: TRBV12-3/TRBV12-4; j_gene: TRBJ1-6
CDR3nt: TGCGCCAGCAGCCAAGCGCTCATATCGGTGAACACTGAAGCTTTCTTT; CDR3aa: CASSQALISVNTEAFF; len: 16; d_gene: NA; abundance: many; v_gene: TRBV4-1; j_gene: TRBJ1-1
CDR3nt: TGTGCCAGCAGTCCCCACCGGGACAGGGCCTTACGCTACACCTTC; CDR3aa: CASSPHRDRALRYTF; len: 15; d_gene: TRBD1; abundance: many; v_gene: TRBV6-2/TRBV6-3; j_gene: TRBJ1-2
CDR3nt: TGCAGTGCCCGGACTAGCGGGGCAGATACGCAGTATTTT; CDR3aa: CSARTSGADTQYF; len: 13; d_gene: TRBD2; abundance: NA; v_gene: TRBV20-1; j_gene: TRBJ2-3
CDR3nt: TGCAGTGCTAGAGATGCAATTCCGGGACACGGGGGCACTGAAGCTTTCTTT; CDR3aa: CSARDAIPGHGGTEAFF; len: 17; d_gene: NA; abundance: NA; v_gene: TRBV20-1; j_gene: TRBJ1-1
CDR3nt: TGCAGCGTTGTCGGGGGCACCCCCACTGAAGCTTTCTTT; CDR3aa: CSVVGGTPTEAFF; len: 13; d_gene: NA; abundance: NA; v_gene: TRBV29-1; j_gene: TRBJ1-1
CDR3nt: TGCGCCAGCAGCTTAGAGCTACCTTGGAATGAGCAGTTCTTC; CDR3aa: CASSLELPWNEQFF; len: 14; d_gene: NA; abundance: many; v_gene: TRBV5-1; j_gene: TRBJ2-1
CDR3nt: TGTGCCAGCAGCTTGCTGGGGACGGTGAACACTGAAGCTTTCTTT; CDR3aa: CASSLLGTVNTEAFF; len: 15; d_gene: NA; abundance: many; v_gene: TRBV5-5; j_gene: TRBJ1-1
CDR3nt: TGCAGCGTCTCAACCGGGACAGGGCCAACCCGGGGCTATGGCTACACCTTC; CDR3aa: CSVSTGTGPTRGYGYTF; len: 17; d_gene: TRBD1; abundance: few; v_gene: TRBV29-1; j_gene: TRBJ1-2
CDR3nt: TGTGCCAGCAGCTTTAGAAATGAAGCTTTCTTT; CDR3aa: CASSFRNEAFF; len: 11; d_gene: NA; abundance: many; v_gene: TRBV11-2; j_gene: TRBJ1-1
CDR3nt: TGTGCCAGCAGCTTAACGCAAGGGACTCAAGCTTTCTTT; CDR3aa: CASSLTQGTQAFF; len: 13; d_gene: NA; abundance: many; v_gene: TRBV7-2; j_gene: TRBJ1-1
CDR3nt: TGTGCCAGCAGCCCCTCCGGCCGCTCCTATAATTCACCCCTCCACTTT; CDR3aa: CASSPSGRSYNSPLHF; len: 16; d_gene: NA; abundance: many; v_gene: TRBV14; j_gene: TRBJ1-6
CDR3nt: TGTGCCAGCAGCGTCGGCAGGGACCACTATGGCTACACCTTC; CDR3aa: CASSVGRDHYGYTF; len: 14; d_gene: NA; abundance: few; v_gene: TRBV9; j_gene: TRBJ1-2
CDR3nt: TGTGCCAGCAGCCAGGGTGCGAATCAGCCCCAGCATTTT; CDR3aa: CASSQGANQPQHF; len: 13; d_gene: NA; abundance: NA; v_gene: TRBV3-1; j_gene: TRBJ1-5